What follows are 20 T cell receptor beta chains derived from one specimen sequenced in a study of T cell responses to AZD1222 COVID-19 vaccine. Only in-frame clones appear in the TCRdb table, and some are missing; sequencing was by immunoSEQ multiplex PCR. The table has under 300,000 clones, more than 80% seen once. The sequences come from peripheral blood, collected on day 0 of AZD1222 vaccination. The receptors shown here come from an adult in good health.

The gene calls are TRBV28 and TRBJ2-7; 7 bases match TRBD2. The CDR3 consists of 16 residues. V was pared by 4 bases and J by 2 bases, with 11 bases of the junction left unmatched. Germline CDR1 reads MDHEN; CDR2 reads SYDVKM. This CDR3 reads CASSSLQRGITYEQYF. The CDR3 region has the DNA TGTGCCAGCAGTTCATTGCAGCGGGGAATTACCTACGAGCAGTACTTC.

This chain uses TRBV20-1 with TRBJ1-2; no clear D. Trimming took 6 bases from V and 7 from J, leaving 9 bases between them. The CDR3 is 10 residues long. Germline values: CDR1 DFQATT, CDR2 SNEGSKA (reference sequence). CDR3 amino acids: CSAPPGGYTF. The CDR3 DNA sequence: TGCAGTGCCCCGCCTGGTGGCTACACCTTC.

The chain uses TRBV18 and TRBJ2-3; TRBD1 is a possible D gene (6 bases). The CDR3 runs 15 residues. Germline CDR1 KGHSH, CDR2 LQKENI. The V end was cut by 5 bases, the J end by 2 bases, with 14 bases between. For the CDR3, the DNA is TGTGCCAGCTCATATTTGCAGGGGACCACAGATACGCAGTATTTT. Protein sequence: CASSYLQGTTDTQYF.

This clone was found once. This chain connects TRBV11-3 to TRBJ1-1; D might be TRBD1 (5 bases). Trimming shortened V by 1 base and J by 2 bases, and 8 bases separated the two germline ends. This CDR3 is built from 14 residues. CDR1 is SGHNT, CDR2 YENEEA, per germline. CDR3 nucleotide sequence: TGTGCCAGCAGCTTAGGAGGGGATAACACTGAAGCTTTCTTT. Translated: CASSLGGDNTEAFF. Full variable domain (remainder filled in from reference TRBV11-3 and TRBJ1-1): EAGVVQSPRYKIIEKKQPVAFWCNPISGHNTLYWYLQNLGQGPELLIRYENEEAVDDSQLPKDRFSAERLKGVDSTLKIQPAELGDSAVYLCASSLGGDNTEAFFGQGTRLTVV.

This clone occurred a few times. This chain connects TRBV7-2 to TRBJ1-5; D is undetermined. Germline-derived CDR1 and CDR2 are SGHTA and FQGNSA. This CDR3 is 16 amino acids long. V lost 5 bases and J 2 bases, leaving 16 bases between the germline ends. The CDR3 DNA is TGTGCCAGCAGCCCCAGATCCCTCGGTGGCAATCAGCCCCAGCATTTT. This codes for CASSPRSLGGNQPQHF.

This chain joins TRBV24-1 and TRBJ2-5; possibly TRBD1 or TRBD2 for D (5 bases each). The CDR3 contains 12 residues. In germline, CDR1 is KGHDR, CDR2 SFDVKD. Deletions cut 2 bases from V and 5 bases from J, with 5 bases between. The CDR3 spells CATSDWGETQYF. DNA for the CDR3: TGTGCCACCAGTGATTGGGGGGAGACCCAGTACTTC.

The chain has TRBV15 and TRBJ2-5; 7 bases match TRBD2. There are 15 residues in the CDR3. V lost 3 bases to trimming and J lost 4 bases; unmatched junction nucleotides: 8. Germline CDR1 reads LNHNV; CDR2 reads YYDKDF (reference sequence). This CDR3 reads CATSRAGTSVETQYF. The CDR3 bases are TGTGCCACCAGCAGGGCGGGTACTAGCGTAGAGACCCAGTACTTC.

This chain uses TRBV3-1 (or the pseudogene TRBV3-2) with TRBJ2-5; D remains ambiguous. The V end lost 2 bases, the J end lost 4 bases, and 2 bases lay between the germline ends. This CDR3 comprises 11 residues. Germline CDR1 LGHDT, CDR2 YNNKEL (reference sequence). The chain's CDR3 is CASSQSETQYF. CDR3 DNA sequence: TGTGCCAGCAGCCAATCAGAGACCCAGTACTTC.

Written as DNA, the CDR3 is TGTGCCAGTCGTGAAACGGAAAAACTGTTTTTT. Its translation is CASRETEKLFF. V gene TRBV19 combines with J gene TRBJ1-4; D unclear. Germline CDR1 LNHDA, CDR2 SQIVND (reference sequence). The CDR3 runs 11 residues. Trimming cost V 8 bases and J 8 bases, with 9 bases left between them.

This chain connects TRBV5-1 to TRBJ1-2; 9 bases fit TRBD1. The CDR3 is 13 amino acids. The trim removed 4 bases at V and 6 bases at J, leaving 4 bases unmatched. CDR1 and CDR2 (germline): SGHRS, YFSETQ. CDR3 region: CASSPGQGHGYTF. The CDR3 bases are TGCGCCAGCAGCCCGGGACAGGGACATGGCTACACCTTC.

The genes are TRBV29-1 and TRBJ1-4, with D unresolved. Germline V CDR1 and CDR2: SQVTM, ANQGSEA. This CDR3 region has 12 residues. V shed 0 bases and J shed 13 bases, with 12 bases lying between them. The CDR3 region is CSVEDPTAGLFF. The DNA of the CDR3 is TGCAGCGTTGAAGATCCTACTGCGGGACTGTTTTTT.

The gene calls are TRBV5-1 and TRBJ1-2, with TRBD1 identical over 8 bases. V was pared by 0 bases and J by 2 bases, with 3 bases of the junction left unmatched. Germline CDR1 reads SGHRS; CDR2 reads YFSETQ. The CDR3 consists of 15 residues. The CDR3 nucleotides read TGCGCCAGCAGCTTGGGACAGGGGACCAACTATGGCTACACCTTC. This encodes CASSLGQGTNYGYTF.

The gene calls are TRBV3-1 (or the pseudogene TRBV3-2) and TRBJ2-7; no definite D call. The CDR3 sequence is 13 residues long. Trimming pared 4 bases from V and 7 bases from J, leaving 14 bases between. Germline V gene lookup returns CDR1 LGHDT and CDR2 YNNKEL (reference sequence). The CDR3 DNA sequence: TGTGCCAGCAGCCGGAGCTACTTAGGGGAGCAGTACTTC. The encoded protein is CASSRSYLGEQYF.

The chain has TRBV19 and TRBJ1-5, with 10 bases aligning to TRBD1. The ends lost 8 bases at V and 6 bases at J; junction bases unmatched: 4. CDR3 length: 13 amino acids. Germline lookup yields CDR1 LNHDA and CDR2 SQIVND (reference sequence). CDR3 DNA: TGTGCCAGTCATGACAGGGGGCTTCAGCCCCAGCATTTT. Protein: CASHDRGLQPQHF. The whole variable domain, remainder taken from reference TRBV19 and TRBJ1-5, is DGGITQSPKYLFRKEGQNVTLSCEQNLNHDAMYWYRQDPGQGLRLIYYSQIVNDFQKGDIAEGYSVSREKKESFPLTVTSAQKNPTAFYLCASHDRGLQPQHFGDGTRLSIL.

J is TRBJ1-1 and V is TRBV28; no reliable D call. The CDR3 contains 13 residues. The V end was cut by 3 bases, the J end by 1 base, with 6 bases between. Per germline, CDR1 MDHEN and CDR2 SYDVKM. CDR3 sequence: CASSFSGNTEAFF. As DNA, the CDR3 is TGTGCCAGCAGTTTTTCGGGGAACACTGAAGCTTTCTTT.

Notes on this clone: This sample also contains other DNA sequences that code for the same CDR3. This chain links TRBV6-5 with TRBJ1-6; TRBD1 aligns across 8 bases. The V segment lost 6 bases and the J segment 7 bases; nucleotides outside the gene matches: 5. Germline values: CDR1 MNHEY, CDR2 SVGAGI. The CDR3 extends over 14 amino acids. DNA for the CDR3: TGTGCCAGCAGGACAGGGGAAAGGAATTCACCCCTCCACTTT. This translates into CASRTGERNSPLHF.

The chain links TRBV6-1 to TRBJ2-5, with D tentatively TRBD1 (5 bases). V was cut by 0 bases and J by 6 bases, with 14 bases left in between. The germline gives CDR1 MNHNS, CDR2 SASEGT. The CDR3 is made up of 15 amino acids. The CDR3: CASSEAPAGWKTQYF. DNA of the CDR3: TGTGCCAGCAGTGAAGCGCCGGCAGGGTGGAAGACCCAGTACTTC.

The chain uses TRBV24-1 and TRBJ2-5, with 7 nucleotides matching TRBD2. V was clipped by 3 bases and J by 2 bases; unmatched bases: 5. The CDR3 is 15 residues long. Per germline, CDR1 KGHDR and CDR2 SFDVKD. The CDR3: CATSDPREVQETQYF. In nucleotides, the CDR3 is TGTGCCACCAGTGATCCCCGGGAGGTACAAGAGACCCAGTACTTC.

This sequence joins TRBV21-1 and TRBJ2-1; TRBD2 is the table's D call and was not checked against the DNA. TRBV21-1 is given as a pseudogene. This CDR3 has 20 residues. The chain's CDR3 is CASSKGVRSGRTRAYNEQFF. CDR3 coding DNA: TGTGCCAGCAGCAAAGGGGTTCGAAGCGGGAGGACTAGGGCCTACAATGAGCAGTTCTTC.

This clone was detected only once. This chain joins TRBV21-1 and TRBJ1-5. TRBV21-1 is flagged as a pseudogene. The CDR3 contains 13 residues. Here the CDR3 reads CASSSKGDQPQHF. The CDR3 coding sequence is TGTGCCAGCAGCTCAAAAGGAGATCAGCCCCAGCATTTT.